This section outlines one T cell receptor beta chain sequence together with its context. Method: immunoSEQ multiplex PCR; TCRdb's copy keeps in-frame clones and lacks some. The sample has around 130,000 clones; roughly nine tenths are singletons. Trimming at V came to 5 bases and at J to 3 bases, leaving 11 bases not matched to a gene. Germline V gives CDR1 SGHNT, CDR2 YENEEA. CDR3 length: 17 residues. These data come from a study of blood T cell repertoires in COVID-19. The receptor's source is a man between 50 and 59 years old with active COVID-19. The chain uses TRBV11-3 and TRBJ2-5; 11 positions agree with TRBD2. Material for sequencing was peripheral blood. CDR3 DNA sequence: TGTGCCAGCAGCCCTGGGATGGGTAGCGGGGGGGAAGAGACCCAGTACTTC. Translation: CASSPGMGSGGEETQYF.